A single sample gave rise to the 9 T cell receptor beta chains below, sequenced in a study of shared clonotypes between healthy human individuals. The method was immunoSEQ multiplex PCR; TCRdb's version includes in-frame clones alone and lacks a portion of them. The sample shows 450,000 to 500,000 clones, approximately 80% of them seen only once. The source material was PBMCs. All receptors come from a woman in her thirties or forties in good health. Some clones in this sample may be carry-over from other donors' samples.

This rearrangement joins TRBV18 to TRBJ2-2, with 13 bases lining up with TRBD2. Germline V gene sequence: CDR1 KGHSH, CDR2 LQKENI. This CDR3 is built from 16 residues. With V trimmed by 6 bases and J by 6 bases, 7 bases remained unmatched. As DNA, the CDR3 is TGTGCCAGCTCCCTCGGGGGACTAGCGGGATCCGGGGAGCTGTTTTTT. Its translation is CASSLGGLAGSGELFF.

This sequence joins TRBV4-2 and TRBJ1-3; D gene unclear. Trimming removed 0 bases from V and 8 bases from J, with 5 bases in between. CDR1 and CDR2 (germline): LGHNA, YNFKEQ. There are 12 residues in the CDR3. The CDR3 coding sequence is TGTGCCAGCAGCCAAGATGCATACACCATATATTTT. Protein: CASSQDAYTIYF.

The genes are TRBV9 and TRBJ1-2, with 8 bases fitting TRBD1. With 3 bases clipped from V and 5 bases from J, the junction kept 6 bases outside the gene matches. Germline CDR1 and CDR2: SGDLS and YYNGEE. The CDR3 extends over 14 amino acids. CDR3 sequence: CASSARTGLYGYTF. CDR3 coding DNA: TGTGCCAGCAGCGCTCGGACAGGGCTTTATGGCTACACCTTC.

This clone was counted a single time. This chain connects TRBV4-3 to TRBJ2-2; tentatively, D is TRBD2 (6 bases). The V gene lost 3 bases and the J gene lost 6 bases, with 20 bases spanning the gap. Germline values: CDR1 LGHNA, CDR2 YSLEER. CDR3 length: 17 residues. CDR3 nucleotide sequence: TGCGCCAGCAGCCAGAGAAGGGGTCCCGGGAGTCCCGGGGAGCTGTTTTTT. Amino acids: CASSQRRGPGSPGELFF.

With respect to this clone: A read error is possible here, since a much larger clone lies one base away. The rearrangement links TRBV28 to TRBJ2-2, with 11 bases fitting TRBD1. CDR3 length: 15 amino acids. Germline-derived CDR1 and CDR2 are MDHEN and SYDVKM. CDR3 in amino acids: CASKIGTGGGGELLF. In DNA, the CDR3 is TGTGCCAGCAAAATCGGGACAGGGGGTGGCGGGGAGCTGCTTTTT.

The V and J genes are TRBV18 and TRBJ1-2; D remains unclear. The CDR3 has 14 amino acids. Germline CDR1 reads KGHSH; CDR2 reads LQKENI. Trimming shortened V by 3 bases and J by 4 bases, and 12 bases separated the two germline ends. Written as DNA, the CDR3 is TGTGCCAGCTCACCCTCGCAGGCTCTCTATGGCTACACCTTC. Protein: CASSPSQALYGYTF.

The genes are TRBV7-2 and TRBJ2-1; D tentatively fits TRBD1 or TRBD2 (7 bases each). Trimming removed 6 bases from V and 2 bases from J, with 17 bases in between. This CDR3 region has 16 residues. From germline, CDR1 is SGHTA and CDR2 FQGNSA. The CDR3: CASRRGGGSTYNEQFF. CDR3 coding DNA: TGTGCCAGCAGACGAGGGGGCGGGAGCACCTACAATGAGCAGTTCTTC.

Concerning this clone itself: The sample contains more than one DNA sequence encoding this CDR3. The rearrangement uses TRBV2 and TRBJ1-1, with unresolved D. The V end was cut by 4 bases, the J end by 3 bases, with 9 bases between. CDR1 is SNHLY, CDR2 FYNNEI, per germline. The CDR3 consists of 13 residues. This CDR3 is CASSVVGDTEAFF. The CDR3, as DNA: TGTGCCAGCAGTGTGGTTGGAGACACTGAAGCTTTCTTT.

This clone has a single count. The chain joins TRBV18 to TRBJ2-3; 13 nucleotides agree with TRBD2. This CDR3 comprises 15 residues. Per germline, CDR1 KGHSH and CDR2 LQKENI. The trim removed 4 bases at V and 4 bases at J, leaving 2 bases unmatched. This CDR3 is CASSLGLAGSDTQYF. In DNA, the CDR3 is TGTGCCAGCTCACTGGGACTAGCGGGGTCAGATACGCAGTATTTT.